Listed below are T cell receptor beta chains from one sample, sequenced in a study of T cells in lung cancer brain metastases. Assay used: immunoSEQ multiplex PCR; TCRdb lists only in-frame clones, some missing. The data show 2,500 or so clones, around 90% seen once. Material: tumor tissue from the primary lung tumor. These receptors were obtained from a man between 65 and 79 years old with non-small cell lung cancer. Each CDR3 is given with its conserved first and last residue.

TRBJ1-4	TRBV9	CASSGPTDPNEKLFF
TRBJ2-5	TRBV7-1	CASSSGTPGTQYF
TRBJ2-7	TRBV6-1	CASSERRGRQNEQYF
TRBJ2-5	TRBV7-2	CASSHPFLREGPRPETQYF
TRBJ1-2	TRBV19	CASSIVGTLHDGYTF
TRBJ1-1	TRBV27	CASSFRGMSEAFF
TRBJ2-3	TRBV5-1	CASSPGLAGGSLTDTQYF
TRBJ2-3	TRBV7-2	CASSLGLSSDTDTQYF
TRBJ2-3	TRBV7-9	CASSLVGQKVSDTQYF
TRBJ1-2	TRBV19	CVSSIKRNDYTF
TRBJ2-2	TRBV30	CAWSSRNTGELFF
TRBJ2-1	TRBV7-2	CASRLGLESSYNEQFF
TRBJ2-2	TRBV7-3	CASSLTGGGQVPPGELFF
TRBJ2-5	TRBV5-8	CASSLSGGGETQYF
TRBJ2-3	TRBV19	CVSTPRTSLTDTQYF
TRBJ1-3	TRBV7-2	CASGQGHSGNTIYF
TRBJ1-2	TRBV14	CASSQDIRGRGYGYTF
TRBJ1-1	TRBV9	CASSPITETEAFF
TRBJ2-7	TRBV7-2	CASSLASGEGEQYF
TRBJ1-5	TRBV15	CATGEGANQPQHF
TRBJ2-7	TRBV9	CASSVDGRAYEQYF
TRBJ2-1	TRBV5-1	CASSWIAGARNNEQFF
TRBJ2-3	TRBV15	CATSKGRAADTQYF